A selection of T cell receptor beta chains follows, all from one sample in a study of blood T cells in healthy people across ages. TCRdb redid the calling of the 5' RACE reads with MiXCR, one entry per CDR3 protein. This table has about 1.7 million distinct CDR3 sequences, 28% appearing once. The specimen was blood. The receptors come from a woman aged 30 to 39 in good health. Both conserved end residues are part of each CDR3. The order of the fields is V gene, D gene, clone size, J gene, CDR3 protein, CDR3 DNA. A D gene is named only where the DNA matches it firmly. Size is omitted from some rows. Given values are once, few, many or a class for expanded clones.

TRBV7-9	NA	few	TRBJ2-2	CAQRVYNTGELFF	TGTGCCCAAAGGGTTTATAACACCGGGGAGCTGTTTTTT
TRBV12-3/TRBV12-4	TRBD1	NA	TRBJ2-7	CASSGTGEPVDEQYF	TGTGCCAGCAGCGGGACAGGGGAACCGGTGGACGAGCAGTACTTC
TRBV7-2	NA	many	TRBJ2-5	CASAPFDSGAKTQYF	TGTGCCAGCGCCCCCTTCGACTCGGGGGCAAAGACCCAGTACTTC
TRBV7-2	TRBD2	few	TRBJ2-4	CASSLPGTRAVDIQYF	TGTGCCAGCAGCCTCCCAGGGACTAGAGCCGTAGACATTCAGTACTTC
TRBV5-1	NA	few	TRBJ2-3	CASSSTELSTDTQYF	TGCGCCAGCAGCTCGACGGAGCTTAGCACAGATACGCAGTATTTT
TRBV5-5	TRBD2	few	TRBJ2-1	CASSSIVAGGSYNEQFF	TGTGCCAGCAGCTCAATAGTAGCGGGAGGGAGTTACAATGAGCAGTTCTTC
TRBV18	TRBD1	few	TRBJ2-1	CASSPSGTGGYEQFF	TGTGCCAGCTCACCTTCCGGGACAGGGGGCTATGAGCAGTTCTTC
TRBV12-3/TRBV12-4	TRBD2	NA	TRBJ2-1	CASSASAGVTCNEQFF	TGTGCCAGCAGTGCCTCAGCGGGAGTGACCTGCAATGAGCAGTTCTTC
TRBV9	TRBD1	once	TRBJ1-1	CASSGQGIGNTEAFF	TGTGCCAGCAGCGGACAGGGTATCGGGAACACTGAAGCTTTCTTT
TRBV20-1	NA	few	TRBJ2-5	CSAIGVGETQYF	TGCAGTGCTATCGGGGTCGGAGAGACCCAGTACTTC
TRBV12-3/TRBV12-4	NA	NA	TRBJ1-1	CASRDSAAEAFF	TGTGCCAGCAGAGACAGCGCTGCTGAAGCTTTCTTT
TRBV28	NA	NA	TRBJ2-3	CASSLNAGDHTDTQYF	TGTGCCAGCAGTTTAAACGCTGGGGATCACACAGATACGCAGTATTTT
TRBV24-1	NA	few	TRBJ2-5	CATSDTAGRRTQETQYF	TGTGCCACCAGTGATACCGCTGGGAGGAGGACTCAAGAGACCCAGTACTTC
TRBV29-1	NA	NA	TRBJ1-1	CSAPTGPPDMNTEAFF	TGCAGCGCTCCTACAGGGCCCCCCGACATGAACACTGAAGCTTTCTTT
TRBV12-3/TRBV12-4	NA	NA	TRBJ2-1	CASSFLGGDYNEQFF	TGTGCCAGCAGTTTTTTGGGCGGCGACTACAATGAGCAGTTCTTC
TRBV3-1	NA	NA	TRBJ2-1	CATPVAPYNEQFF	TGTGCCACCCCCGTGGCCCCGTACAATGAGCAGTTCTTC
TRBV20-1	NA	NA	TRBJ2-7	CSARVGGGEVYEQYF	TGCAGTGCTAGAGTAGGAGGGGGGGAGGTCTACGAGCAGTACTTC
TRBV5-1	TRBD2	NA	TRBJ2-4	CASSPGTSGISYNEQYF	TGCGCCAGCAGCCCCGGGACTAGCGGGATTTCCTACAATGAGCAGTACTTC
TRBV7-9	NA	few	TRBJ2-7	CASTRSAYEQYF	TGTGCCAGCACCAGGTCCGCCTACGAGCAGTACTTC
TRBV5-1	NA	NA	TRBJ1-6	CASSLGHRDRDSPLHF	TGCGCCAGCAGCTTGGGACACAGGGATAGGGATTCACCCCTCCACTTT
TRBV7-2	TRBD1	NA	TRBJ1-1	CASSPRPVTGSTEAFF	TGTGCCAGCAGCCCCCGCCCAGTGACAGGGAGCACTGAAGCTTTCTTT
TRBV6-1	NA	NA	TRBJ1-1	CASSETGGGATEAFF	TGTGCCAGCAGTGAAACGGGCGGGGGGGCAACTGAAGCTTTCTTT
TRBV4-1	NA	many	TRBJ2-7	CASSQEPRDYEQYF	TGCGCCAGCAGCCAAGAGCCCCGCGACTACGAGCAGTACTTC
TRBV4-1	NA	NA	TRBJ1-5	CASSHYRDSNQPQHF	TGCGCCAGCAGCCACTACAGGGATAGCAATCAGCCCCAGCATTTT
TRBV18	NA	few	TRBJ2-3	CASSPRDPSTDTQYF	TGTGCCAGCTCACCACGGGACCCGAGCACAGATACGCAGTATTTT
TRBV29-1	TRBD2	few	TRBJ2-7	CSVAGRAGYEQYF	TGCAGCGTTGCCGGGAGGGCCGGGTACGAGCAGTACTTC
TRBV12-3/TRBV12-4	NA	NA	TRBJ1-2	CASSYGTLNYGYTF	TGTGCCAGCAGTTACGGGACGCTCAACTATGGCTACACCTTC